This note documents a single TCR beta chain sequence. CDR3 length: 15 amino acids. The ends were cut back, 1 base at V and 0 bases at J, with 9 bases in the middle. Germline V CDR1 and CDR2: MDHEN, SYDVKM. These data come from a study of CD8 T cells in Susac syndrome. Reverse transcription used roughly 0.45 to 1 ug RNA and random hexamers. Each CDR3 protein is one row after TCRdb ran MiXCR on the immunoSEQ multiplex PCR reads. Of 71,000 or so distinct CDR3 sequences detected, 96% appear once; the ten largest clones hold 0.11%. V usage is TRBV28 and J usage is TRBJ1-2; the D is unclear. The sequence derives from a human donor with multiple sclerosis. The sequenced material came from CD4+ T cells from PBMCs. The DNA of the CDR3 is TGTGCCAGCAGTTTATTACCCGGGGCTAACTATGGCTACACCTTC. Encoded protein: CASSLLPGANYGYTF.